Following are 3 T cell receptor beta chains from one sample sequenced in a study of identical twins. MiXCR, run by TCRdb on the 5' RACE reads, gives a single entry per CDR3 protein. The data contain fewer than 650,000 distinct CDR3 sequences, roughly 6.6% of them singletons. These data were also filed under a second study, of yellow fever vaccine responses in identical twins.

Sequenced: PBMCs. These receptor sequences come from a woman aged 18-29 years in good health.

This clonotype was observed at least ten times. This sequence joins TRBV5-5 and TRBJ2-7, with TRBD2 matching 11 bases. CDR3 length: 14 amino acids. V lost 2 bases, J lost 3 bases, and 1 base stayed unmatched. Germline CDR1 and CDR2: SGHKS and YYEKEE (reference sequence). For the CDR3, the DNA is TGTGCCAGCAGCTTTGGGACTAGCGGCTACGAGCAGTACTTC. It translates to CASSFGTSGYEQYF.

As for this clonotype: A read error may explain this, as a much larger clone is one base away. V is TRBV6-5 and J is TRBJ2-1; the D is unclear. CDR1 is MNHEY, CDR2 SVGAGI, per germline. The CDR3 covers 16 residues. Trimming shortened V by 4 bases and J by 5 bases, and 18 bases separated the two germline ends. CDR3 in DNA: TGTGCCAGCAGTTCATCTAGTTATACCTACGACAATGAGCAGTTCTTC. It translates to CASSSSSYTYDNEQFF.

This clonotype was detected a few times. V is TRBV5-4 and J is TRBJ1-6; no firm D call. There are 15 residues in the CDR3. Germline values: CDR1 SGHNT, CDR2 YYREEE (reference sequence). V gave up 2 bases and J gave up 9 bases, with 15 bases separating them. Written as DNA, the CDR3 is TGTGCCAGCAGCTTTTTTGGGTATAACGCTTCACCCCTCCACTTT. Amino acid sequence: CASSFFGYNASPLHF. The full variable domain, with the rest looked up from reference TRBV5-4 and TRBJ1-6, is ETGVTQSPTHLIKTRGQQVTLRCSSQSGHNTVSWYQQALGQGPQFIFQYYREEENGRGNFPPRFSGLQFPNYSSELNVNALELDDSALYLCASSFFGYNASPLHFGNGTRLTVT.